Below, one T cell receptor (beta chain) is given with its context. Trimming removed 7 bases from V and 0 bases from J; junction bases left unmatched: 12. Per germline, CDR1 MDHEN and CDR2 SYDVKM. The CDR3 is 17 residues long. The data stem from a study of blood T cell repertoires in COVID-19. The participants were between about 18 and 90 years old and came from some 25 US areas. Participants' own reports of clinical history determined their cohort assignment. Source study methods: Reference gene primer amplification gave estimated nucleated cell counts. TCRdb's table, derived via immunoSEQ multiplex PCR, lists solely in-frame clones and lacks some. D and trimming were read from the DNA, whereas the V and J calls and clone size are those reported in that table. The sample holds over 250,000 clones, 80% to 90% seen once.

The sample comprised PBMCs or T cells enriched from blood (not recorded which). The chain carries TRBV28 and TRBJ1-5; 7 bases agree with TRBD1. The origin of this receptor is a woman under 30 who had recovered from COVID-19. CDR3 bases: TGTGCCAGCACCGGGACAGCGAACCTATATAGCAATCAGCCCCAGCATTTT. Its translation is CASTGTANLYSNQPQHF.